Listed here is a single TCR beta chain. The antigen is undetermined. The data are from a study of T cell repertoires in cytomegalovirus infection. Study-level background: Indications came from public TCR beta signatures; they pointed to CMV infection and to a matching HLA type.

V shed 2 bases and J 5 bases; nucleotides not matched to a gene: 6. Per the germline V gene, CDR1 is SGHVS and CDR2 is FNYEAQ. CDR3 length: 15 amino acids. General study findings and limits: The ex vivo response was dominated by HLA-C-restricted CMV-specific TCR beta clonotypes.

Via MiXCR, TCRdb re-called the reads, giving one row per CDR3 protein. The repertoire includes hundreds of thousands of distinct CDR3 sequences, over 7.5% of them detected once, and 4.3% sits in the top ten. The gene calls are TRBV7-6 and TRBJ2-7; TRBD2 aligns across 10 bases. The receptor's source is a human donor in good health (CMV status not recorded). Some clones in this sample may be carry-over from other donors' samples. The source material was PBMCs. The CDR3 nucleotides read TGTGCCAGCAGCTTAATCGCTAGCGGGAGTGACGAGCAGTACTTC. Translation: CASSLIASGSDEQYF. Using reference TRBV7-6 and TRBJ2-7 for the parts outside the CDR3, the full variable domain is GAGVSQSPRYKVTKRGQDVALRCDPISGHVSLYWYRQALGQGPEFLTYFNYEAQQDKSGLPNDRFSAERPEGSISTLTIQRTEQRDSAMYRCASSLIASGSDEQYFGPGTRLTVT.